This TCR beta chain was found in a study of shared clonotypes between healthy human individuals. Across the study: Each donor's CD4 naive and CD4 memory cells filled three plates apiece, CD8 naive two, and CD8 memory one.

The method was immunoSEQ multiplex PCR; TCRdb's version includes in-frame clones alone and lacks a portion of them. The sample lists some 1,600,000 clones; 98% were seen once. CDR1 and CDR2 from the germline V gene are MDHEN and SYDVKM. There are 10 residues in the CDR3. Healthy and HIV-negative, the adult donors had no recent acute infections or vaccinations. As for this clone: Its antigen is unknown. One end of the junction is discordant with germline, which a read error may explain.

Study findings and constraints: Clonotype sharing across several donors was observed for 4% to 6.5% of naive CD4 clonotypes.

The receptor's source is a man aged 25-45 years in good health. Sequencing was done on a sample of naive CD4+ T cells sorted from blood. Subset reported: CD45RA+ positively selected. This chain links TRBV28 with TRBJ1-1; the D is unclear. CDR3 DNA sequence: TGTGCCAGTAACGGACCGGTGACCTCATTT. Translated: CASNGPVTSF.